The next 9 T cell receptor beta chains were all read from a single sample in a study of CXCR4 blockade with PD-1 therapy in pancreatic cancer (dated by TCRdb to the late 2010s). The library was obtained by the immunoSEQ multiplex PCR assay. Sourced from immuneACCESS, this table was stored by TCRdb with only in-frame sequences that have V and J called. A share of the clones is absent; for the studies checked, an unresolved V gene accounts for under half, and the remainder has no known explanation. The sample table shows about 2,400 clones, and around 44% are seen once. The ten largest clones take up about 15% of the sample. The source material was tumor tissue. These receptors were taken from a human donor with pancreatic ductal adenocarcinoma.

The chain has TRBV30 and TRBJ2-5, with 8 bases lining up with TRBD1. Germline loops: CDR1 GTSNPN, CDR2 SVGIG (reference sequence). Losses at the gene ends were 1 base for V and 10 bases for J; bases not matched to a gene: 11. This CDR3 has 14 amino acids. This CDR3 is CAWSDTGGRLVQYF. The CDR3 region has the DNA TGTGCCTGGAGTGACACAGGGGGGCGCTTAGTCCAGTACTTC.

As to this clone: The junction differs from germline at one of its ends, possibly a read error. This chain connects TRBV5-1 to TRBJ1-1; D gene ambiguous. Germline loops: CDR1 SGHRS, CDR2 YFSETQ. This CDR3 spans 14 amino acids. CDR3 protein: CASSLAERDTEAFF. The CDR3 DNA follows: TGCGCCAGYAGCTTGGCCGAGCGGGACACTGAAGCTTTCTTT.

V is TRBV10-2 and J is TRBJ2-2; 10 bases agree with TRBD1. There are 15 residues in the CDR3. With V trimmed by 3 bases and J by 6 bases, 4 bases remained unmatched. The germline gives CDR1 WSHSY, CDR2 SAAADI. The DNA for the CDR3 is TGCGCCAGCAGTGACACCGGGACAGGGGCCGGGGAGCTGTTTTTT. Amino acid sequence: CASSDTGTGAGELFF.

The V call is TRBV6-8, the J call TRBJ1-1; 7 nucleotides align to TRBD1. From germline, CDR1 is MNHGY and CDR2 SAAAGT. V gave up 3 bases and J gave up 1 base; unmatched junction bases: 8. The CDR3 has 16 amino acids. CDR3 sequence: CASSYRGGEENTEAFF. CDR3 DNA: TGTGCCAGCAGTTATAGAGGGGGCGAAGAGAACACTGAAGCTTTCTTT.

V is TRBV30 and J is TRBJ1-4, with TRBD1 matching over 7 bases. The junction had 7 bases not matched to a gene; V was cut back by 1 base and J by 8 bases. Germline loops: CDR1 GTSNPN, CDR2 SVGIG (reference sequence). The CDR3 runs to 14 residues. This chain's CDR3 is CAWSAQGRREKLFF. The CDR3, as DNA: TGTGCCTGGAGTGCACAGGGGAGGCGGGAAAAACTGTTTTTT.

By frequency in the sample, this clone is medium-sized. The gene calls are TRBV7-6 and TRBJ1-1, with D maybe TRBD1 (5 bases). Germline V lookup: CDR1 SGHVS, CDR2 FNYEAQ. V gave up 3 bases and J gave up 3 bases, with 17 bases separating them. The CDR3 contains 16 residues. The CDR3 is CASSLGGAGRHTEAFF. CDR3 DNA: TGTGCCAGCAGCTTGGGAGGCGCAGGGCGGCACACTGAAGCTTTCTTT.

By share, this clone ranks as medium-sized. The chain employs TRBV11-3 and TRBJ2-3; D remains ambiguous. This CDR3 region has 15 residues. V was cut by 6 bases and J by 2 bases, with 15 bases left in between. Germline CDR1 is SGHNT and CDR2 is YENEEA. As DNA, the CDR3 is TGTGCCAGCAGTAGGTGGGCCGGAACCACAGATACGCAGTATTTT. The encoded protein is CASSRWAGTTDTQYF.

This clone was detected only a few times. The J gene is TRBJ1-1, the V gene TRBV30; TRBD1 agrees at 8 bases. The length of the CDR3 is 14 residues. V shed 3 bases, J shed 5 bases, and the junction held 8 bases outside the gene matches. The germline gives CDR1 GTSNPN, CDR2 SVGIG (reference sequence). CDR3 sequence reads: CAWSRGQGRTEAFF. The CDR3 DNA reads as TGTGCCTGGAGCAGAGGACAGGGTAGGACTGAAGCTTTCTTT.

This clone is termed medium-sized. V usage is TRBV11-3 and J usage is TRBJ2-7; perhaps TRBD1 as D (5 bases). V was cut by 5 bases and J by 5 bases, with 22 bases left in between. The germline gives CDR1 SGHNT, CDR2 YENEEA. This CDR3 comprises 16 residues. The CDR3 here is CASSPPPRTSQDEQYV. In DNA form, the CDR3 reads TGTGCCAGCAGCCCCCCCCCGCGGACCTCACAGGACGAGCAGTACGTC.